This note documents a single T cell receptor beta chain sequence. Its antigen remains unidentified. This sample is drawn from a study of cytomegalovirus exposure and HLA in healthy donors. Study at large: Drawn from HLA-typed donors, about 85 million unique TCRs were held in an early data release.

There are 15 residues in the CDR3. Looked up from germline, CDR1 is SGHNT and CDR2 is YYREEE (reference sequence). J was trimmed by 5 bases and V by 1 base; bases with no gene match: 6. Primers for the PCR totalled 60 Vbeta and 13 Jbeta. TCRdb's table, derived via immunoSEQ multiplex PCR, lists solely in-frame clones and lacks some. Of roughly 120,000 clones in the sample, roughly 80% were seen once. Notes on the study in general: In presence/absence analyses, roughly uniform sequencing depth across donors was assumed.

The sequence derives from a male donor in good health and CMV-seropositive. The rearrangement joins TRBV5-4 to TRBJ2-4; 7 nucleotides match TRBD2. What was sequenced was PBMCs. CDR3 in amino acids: CASSLMGGTENIQYF. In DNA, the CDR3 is TGTGCCAGCAGCTTGATGGGAGGGACTGAAAACATTCAGTACTTC.